The T cell receptor (beta chain) under discussion was sequenced for a study of cytomegalovirus exposure and HLA in healthy donors. Study information: Of the donors genotyped, approximately 400 in all, about 81% fell in the Caucasian-associated ancestry cluster.

CDR3 length: 12 amino acids. The V gene's germline CDR1 is MDHEN and CDR2 SYDVKM. V was cut by 5 bases and J by 3 bases, with 8 bases left in between. Whole-study findings and limits: High sensitivity and specificity were reportedly achieved when the classifier diagnosed cytomegalovirus status. V- and J-gene trimming in TCR beta was tied to a missense DCLRE1C variant by an analysis performed later.

PCR was performed using 60 Vbeta and 13 Jbeta primers. The table came from immunoSEQ multiplex PCR; TCRdb's copy has only in-frame clones and leaves some out. The sample includes about 140,000 clones, roughly 78% of them seen just once. This clone was detected only once. Its specificity is not known. The clonotype originates from a man aged 25-45 years in good health and CMV-seronegative. The V call is TRBV28, the J call TRBJ2-7; D call uncertain. Sequencing was carried out using PBMCs. CDR3 nucleotide sequence: TGTGCCAGCAGTCCTCTCGGCTACGAGCAGTACTTC. Protein product: CASSPLGYEQYF. Complete variable domain (other parts from reference TRBV28 and TRBJ2-7): DVKVTQSSRYLVKRTGEKVFLECVQDMDHENMFWYRQDPGLGLRLIYFSYDVKMKEKGDIPEGYSVSREKKERFSLILESASTNQTSMYLCASSPLGYEQYFGPGTRLTVT.